This T cell receptor beta chain was retrieved from a study of cytomegalovirus exposure and HLA in healthy donors. Findings of the study overall: Later analysis showed TCR association rates varying by HLA locus, highest for DRB1 and lowest for HLA-C.

The PCR ran on 60 Vbeta and 13 Jbeta primers. This table comes from immunoSEQ multiplex PCR, and its TCRdb copy is limited to in-frame clones, with some not included. The profile shows about 160,000 clones, about three quarters of them singletons. The CDR3 extends over 16 amino acids. V shed 7 bases and J 4 bases; nucleotides not matched to a gene: 6. CDR1 and CDR2 (germline): SGHVS, FNYEAQ. Concerning this clone itself: What it binds is unknown.

Sequencing was performed on PBMCs. This chain links TRBV7-6 with TRBJ2-3; 15 bases align to TRBD2. The clonotype was recovered from a female donor in good health and CMV-seronegative. CDR3: CASTRTSGGAADTQYF. The CDR3 DNA reads as TGTGCCAGCACCCGGACTAGCGGGGGGGCAGCAGATACGCAGTATTTT.